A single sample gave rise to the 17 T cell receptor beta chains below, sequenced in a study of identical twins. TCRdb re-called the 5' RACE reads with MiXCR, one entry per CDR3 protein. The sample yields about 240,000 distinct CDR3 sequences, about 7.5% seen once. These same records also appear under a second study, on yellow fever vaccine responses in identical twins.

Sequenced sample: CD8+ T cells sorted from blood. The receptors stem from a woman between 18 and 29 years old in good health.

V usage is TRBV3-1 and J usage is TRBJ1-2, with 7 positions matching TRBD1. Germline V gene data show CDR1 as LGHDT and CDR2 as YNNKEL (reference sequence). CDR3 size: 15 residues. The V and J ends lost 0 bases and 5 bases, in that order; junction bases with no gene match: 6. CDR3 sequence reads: CASSQDEGTVYGYTF. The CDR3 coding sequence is TGTGCCAGCAGCCAAGATGAGGGGACAGTTTATGGCTACACCTTC.

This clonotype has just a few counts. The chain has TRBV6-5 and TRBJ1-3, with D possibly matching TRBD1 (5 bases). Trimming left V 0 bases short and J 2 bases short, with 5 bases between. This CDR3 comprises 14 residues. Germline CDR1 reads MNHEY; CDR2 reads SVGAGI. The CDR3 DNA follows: TGTGCCAGCAGTTACTCGGGGGCTGGAAACACCATATATTTT. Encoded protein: CASSYSGAGNTIYF.

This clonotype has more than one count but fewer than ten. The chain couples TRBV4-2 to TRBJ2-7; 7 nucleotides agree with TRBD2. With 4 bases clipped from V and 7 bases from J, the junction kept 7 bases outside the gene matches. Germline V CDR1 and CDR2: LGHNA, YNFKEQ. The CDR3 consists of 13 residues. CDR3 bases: TGTGCCAGCAGCCTCACAGAGGGAGGGGAGCAGTACGTC. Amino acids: CASSLTEGGEQYV.

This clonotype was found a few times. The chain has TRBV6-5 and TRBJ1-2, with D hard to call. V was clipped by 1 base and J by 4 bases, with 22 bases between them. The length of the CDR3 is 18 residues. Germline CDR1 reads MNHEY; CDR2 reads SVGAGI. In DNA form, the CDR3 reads TGTGCCAGCAGTTACTATCAACGCGGGAGATCTGGCGGCTATGGCTACACCTTC. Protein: CASSYYQRGRSGGYGYTF.

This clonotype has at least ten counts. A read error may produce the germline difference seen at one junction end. CDR3 amino acids: CSVEGLAGEPGELFF. The CDR3 coding sequence is TGCAGCGTGGAAGGACTAGCGGGAGAGCCCGGGGAGCTGTTTTTT. The chain couples TRBV29-1 to TRBJ2-2; the match to TRBD2 covers 13 bases. The germline V gene has CDR1 SQVTM and CDR2 ANQGSEA. CDR3 length equals 15 residues.

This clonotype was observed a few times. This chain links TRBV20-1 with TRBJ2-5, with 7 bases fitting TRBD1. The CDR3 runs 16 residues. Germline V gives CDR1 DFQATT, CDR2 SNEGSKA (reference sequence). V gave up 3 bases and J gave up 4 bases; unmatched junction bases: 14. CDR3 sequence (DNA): TGCAGTGCTAGGGGGTATGAGACAGGGTTTGCAGAGACCCAGTACTTC. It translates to CSARGYETGFAETQYF.

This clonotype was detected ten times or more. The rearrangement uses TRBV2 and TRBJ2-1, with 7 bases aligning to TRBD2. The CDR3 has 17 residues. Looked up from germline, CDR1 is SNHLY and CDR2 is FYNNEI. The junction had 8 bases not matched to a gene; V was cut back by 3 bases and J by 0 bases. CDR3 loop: CASSERAGTSSYNEQFF. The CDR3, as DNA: TGTGCCAGCAGTGAGCGAGCGGGAACGAGCTCCTACAATGAGCAGTTCTTC.

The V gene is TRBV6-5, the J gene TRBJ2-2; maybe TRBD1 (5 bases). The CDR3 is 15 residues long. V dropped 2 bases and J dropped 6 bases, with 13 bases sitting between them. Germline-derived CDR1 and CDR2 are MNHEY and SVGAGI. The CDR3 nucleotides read TGTGCCAGCAGTTACGCCAGCCAGGGATCCGGGGAGCTGTTTTTT. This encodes CASSYASQGSGELFF.

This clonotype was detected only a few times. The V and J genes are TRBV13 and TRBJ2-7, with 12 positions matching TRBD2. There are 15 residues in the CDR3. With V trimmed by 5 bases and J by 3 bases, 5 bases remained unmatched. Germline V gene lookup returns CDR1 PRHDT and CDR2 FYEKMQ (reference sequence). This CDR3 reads CASSLTSGSFYEQYF. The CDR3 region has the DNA TGTGCCAGCAGCCTGACTAGCGGGAGTTTCTACGAGCAGTACTTC.

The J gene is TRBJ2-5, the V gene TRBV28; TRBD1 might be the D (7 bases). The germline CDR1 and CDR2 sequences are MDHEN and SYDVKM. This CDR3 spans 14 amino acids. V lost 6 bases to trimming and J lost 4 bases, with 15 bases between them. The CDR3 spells CASRTRQGGETQYF. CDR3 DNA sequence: TGTGCCAGCAGAACAAGACAGGGAGGAGAGACCCAGTACTTC.

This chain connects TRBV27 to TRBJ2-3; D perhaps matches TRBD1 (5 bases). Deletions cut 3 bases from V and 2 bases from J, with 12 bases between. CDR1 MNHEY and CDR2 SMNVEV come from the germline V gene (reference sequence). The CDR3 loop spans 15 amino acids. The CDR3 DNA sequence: TGTGCCAGCAGTTTCAGGGCCGACCTCACAGATACGCAGTATTTT. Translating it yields CASSFRADLTDTQYF.

The CDR3 nucleotides are TGTGCCACCAGCAAAGGGGTAGATGAAAACATTCAGTACTTC. Protein sequence: CATSKGVDENIQYF. This chain joins TRBV15 and TRBJ2-4, with D tentatively TRBD1 (5 bases). The germline CDR1 and CDR2 sequences are LNHNV and YYDKDF (reference sequence). V lost 4 bases and J 5 bases, leaving 12 bases between the germline ends. The CDR3 spans 14 residues. The full variable domain, its missing parts supplied by reference TRBV15 and TRBJ2-4, is DAMVIQNPRYQVTQFGKPVTLSCSQTLNHNVMYWYQQKSSQAPKLLFHYYDKDFNNEADTPDNFQSRRPNTSFCFLDIRSPGLGDTAMYLCATSKGVDENIQYFGAGTRLSVL.

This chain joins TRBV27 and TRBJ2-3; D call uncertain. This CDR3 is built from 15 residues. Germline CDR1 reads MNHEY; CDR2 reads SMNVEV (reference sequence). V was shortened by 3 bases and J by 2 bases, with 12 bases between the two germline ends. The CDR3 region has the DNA TGTGCCAGCAGTTTCAGGTTCCGTCACACAGATACGCAGTATTTT. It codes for CASSFRFRHTDTQYF.

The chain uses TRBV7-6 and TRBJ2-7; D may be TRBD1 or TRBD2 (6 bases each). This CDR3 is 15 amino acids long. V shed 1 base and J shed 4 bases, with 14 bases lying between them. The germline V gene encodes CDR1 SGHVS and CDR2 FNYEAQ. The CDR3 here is CASSLEVGGLYEQYV. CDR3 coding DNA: TGTGCCAGCAGCTTAGAGGTTGGGGGGCTGTACGAGCAGTACGTC.

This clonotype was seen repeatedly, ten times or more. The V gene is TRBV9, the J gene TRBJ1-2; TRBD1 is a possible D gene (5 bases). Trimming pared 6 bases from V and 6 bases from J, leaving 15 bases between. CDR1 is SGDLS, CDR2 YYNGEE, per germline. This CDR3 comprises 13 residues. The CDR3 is CASNPGNRDGYTF. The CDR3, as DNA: TGTGCCAGCAATCCAGGGAATAGAGATGGCTACACCTTC.

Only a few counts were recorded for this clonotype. CDR3 nucleotide sequence: TGTGCCAGCAGCCCCAGCCTTCTCACTGAAGCTTTCTTT. Protein product: CASSPSLLTEAFF. The chain is built from TRBV7-6 and TRBJ1-1; D is unresolved. The CDR3 contains 13 residues. Germline V lookup: CDR1 SGHVS, CDR2 FNYEAQ. Deletions cut 5 bases from V and 4 bases from J, with 11 bases between.

CDR3 DNA: TGTGCCAGCAGCTTAGTCGGACAGGGTTATTCACCCCTCCACTTT. Protein product: CASSLVGQGYSPLHF. The chain combines TRBV11-2 with TRBJ1-6; 8 nucleotides agree with TRBD1. CDR1 and CDR2 from the germline V gene are SGHAT and FQNNGV. V was clipped by 1 base and J by 8 bases; unmatched bases: 4. This CDR3 is built from 15 residues.